These T cell receptor beta chains were read from a single sample in a study of regulatory T cells in long-lasting Graves disease. TCRdb analysed the multiplex PCR reads with MiXCR anew, one entry per CDR3 protein. The repertoire includes more than 300,000 distinct CDR3 sequences, about 20% of them detected once, and over 25% sits in the top ten. The specimen comprised peripheral blood mononuclear cells (PBMCs), sampled when the disease was refractory, from a patient treated with antithyroid drugs. The receptors were gathered from a female donor with Graves disease. CDR3s include the opening cysteine and the closing phenylalanine or tryptophan. The order of the fields is clone size, V gene, J gene, D gene, CDR3 protein, CDR3 DNA. The D gene is left open where the match is weak. Where a row states a size, it is once, few, many or the class of an expanded clone; other rows omit it.

many	TRBV11-2	TRBJ2-7	-	CASTLSGSYEQYF	TGTGCCAGCACTCTAAGCGGATCCTACGAGCAGTACTTC
many	TRBV7-9	TRBJ1-1	-	CASSVDQGTEAFF	TGTGCCAGCAGTGTAGATCAGGGTACTGAAGCTTTCTTT
many	TRBV27	TRBJ2-2	TRBD1	CASSLRRTGSYTGELFF	TGTGCCAGCAGTTTACGGAGGACAGGGTCTTACACCGGGGAGCTGTTTTTT
many	TRBV12-3/TRBV12-4	TRBJ2-7	-	CASSSNPDRSYEQYF	TGTGCCAGCAGTTCAAACCCGGACAGATCCTACGAGCAGTACTTC
few	TRBV4-1	TRBJ1-2	TRBD1	CASSLPGQGYGYTF	TGCGCCAGCAGCCTACCGGGACAGGGCTATGGCTACACCTTC
few	TRBV24-1	TRBJ2-2	-	CATTPLPETNTGELFF	TGTGCCACCACCCCACTCCCGGAGACGAACACCGGGGAGCTGTTTTTT
-	TRBV4-3	TRBJ1-4	-	CASSPDRNEKLFF	TGCGCCAGCAGCCCGGACAGAAATGAAAAACTGTTTTTT
few	TRBV20-1	TRBJ1-2	-	CSATSARGALAYGYTF	TGCAGTGCCACGTCCGCACGGGGGGCGCTTGCCTATGGCTACACCTTC
many	TRBV12-3/TRBV12-4	TRBJ2-2	-	CASSFGEHTGELFF	TGTGCCAGCAGTTTCGGGGAGCACACCGGGGAGCTGTTTTTT
many	TRBV6-2/TRBV6-3	TRBJ2-5	-	CAISSSATGGGETQYF	TGTGCCATCAGTTCGTCGGCAACGGGGGGCGGTGAGACCCAGTACTTC
many	TRBV30	TRBJ2-5	TRBD2	CAWSWTSGQETQYF	TGTGCCTGGAGTTGGACTAGCGGCCAAGAGACCCAGTACTTC
many	TRBV4-3	TRBJ2-7	-	CASSQDKGYEQYF	TGCGCCAGCAGCCAAGATAAAGGGTACGAGCAGTACTTC
many	TRBV12-3/TRBV12-4	TRBJ1-5	-	CASSFRRNQPQHF	TGTGCCAGCAGTTTTCGACGAAATCAGCCCCAGCATTTT
once	TRBV4-1	TRBJ1-5	TRBD1	CASSQETGVNQPQHF	TGCGCCAGCAGCCAAGAAACAGGGGTTAATCAGCCCCAGCATTTT
-	TRBV12-3/TRBV12-4	TRBJ2-5	TRBD2	CASSFGAGYQETQYF	TGTGCCAGCAGTTTTGGAGCGGGATACCAAGAGACCCAGTACTTC
many	TRBV11-2	TRBJ2-5	TRBD1	CASSRRGQETQYF	TGTGCCAGCAGCCGCAGGGGGCAAGAGACCCAGTACTTC
-	TRBV7-8	TRBJ2-7	-	CASSLLEGEQYF	TGTGCCAGCAGCTTACTAGAGGGCGAGCAGTACTTC
few	TRBV27	TRBJ2-4	TRBD1	CASSLEGTVKNIQYF	TGTGCCAGCAGCCTCGAGGGGACAGTCAAAAACATTCAGTACTTC
few	TRBV18	TRBJ2-7	-	CASSPPGLNYEQYF	TGTGCCAGCTCACCACCGGGACTGAACTACGAGCAGTACTTC
few	TRBV19	TRBJ1-5	TRBD1	CASSILPGQGNQPQHF	TGTGCCAGTAGTATCCTTCCGGGACAGGGAAATCAGCCCCAGCATTTT
many	TRBV6-1	TRBJ1-2	-	CASRMDSNYGYTF	TGTGCCAGCAGGATGGACAGTAACTATGGCTACACCTTC
many	TRBV7-9	TRBJ1-1	-	CASSLSWRARLMNTEAFF	TGTGCCAGCAGCTTAAGTTGGAGGGCGAGACTGATGAACACTGAAGCTTTCTTT
many	TRBV15	TRBJ1-5	TRBD1	CATSRANRGLDQPQHF	TGTGCCACCAGCAGAGCGAACAGGGGATTGGATCAGCCCCAGCATTTT
few	TRBV6-1	TRBJ1-5	-	CASIGLGQGQPQHF	TGTGCCAGCATCGGACTCGGGCAAGGCCAGCCCCAGCATTTT
-	TRBV7-9	TRBJ2-7	-	CACSLASGQNEQYF	TGTGCCTGCAGCTTAGCGTCCGGACAGAACGAGCAGTACTTC
many	TRBV7-9	TRBJ2-5	-	CASSFRGQETQYF	TGTGCCAGCAGCTTCCGGGGCCAAGAGACCCAGTACTTC
few	TRBV19	TRBJ2-7	TRBD2	CASSISGGLSYEQYF	TGTGCCAGTAGTATTAGCGGGGGCCTCTCCTACGAGCAGTACTTC
-	TRBV19	TRBJ1-5	-	CASTPGHYSNQPQHF	TGTGCCAGTACCCCGGGACACTATAGCAATCAGCCCCAGCATTTT
-	TRBV12-3/TRBV12-4	TRBJ1-1	-	CATAREPNTEAFF	TGTGCCACCGCTCGGGAGCCGAACACTGAAGCTTTCTTT
many	TRBV28	TRBJ1-2	TRBD1	CASSPGTGTYGYTF	TGTGCCAGCAGTCCCGGGACAGGGACGTATGGCTACACCTTC
many	TRBV19	TRBJ1-5	-	CASSHRVTVQPQHF	TGTGCCAGTAGCCATCGGGTGACGGTCCAGCCCCAGCATTTT
many	TRBV20-1	TRBJ1-2	-	CSAREVGKDGYTF	TGCAGTGCTAGAGAGGTCGGAAAGGATGGCTACACCTTC
many	TRBV10-3	TRBJ2-7	TRBD2	CAISARTSGSNEQYF	TGTGCCATCAGTGCCCGGACTAGCGGGAGCAACGAGCAGTACTTC